The entry below gives a single T cell receptor beta chain sequence along with its context. The antigen is unknown. The CDR3 loop spans 16 amino acids. V lost 5 bases and J lost 3; bases outside the gene matches: 12. Germline loops: CDR1 SQVTM, CDR2 ANQGSEA. This sample was taken from a study of post-analysis software for immune sequencing data. Broader study findings: In patients, TRBV5-6, TRBV5-1 and TRBV20-1 belonged to roughly five TRBV segments found more frequently than in controls.

Included in the TCR beta cDNA libraries were unique molecular identifiers. A population of about 1 to 11 million T cells gave rise to about 500,000 cDNA molecules. TCRdb ran MiXCR on the PCR reads and lists one entry per CDR3 protein. The sample lists approximately 730,000 distinct CDR3 sequences, 46% occurring once. The receptor's source is a girl aged 10 to 17 with multiple sclerosis. Material: blood. J is TRBJ2-1 and V is TRBV29-1; TRBD2 matches at 8 bases. The CDR3 region has the DNA TGCAGCGTTTGGCTAGCGGGCTCCCAGTTCTACAATGAGCAGTTCTTC. It is translated as CSVWLAGSQFYNEQFF.